This T cell receptor (beta chain) was captured by sequencing in a study of neoadjuvant anti-PD-1 for oral cavity cancer. Germline V gives CDR1 ENHRY, CDR2 SYGVKD. V was cut by 8 bases and J by 0 bases, with 8 bases left in between. The CDR3 loop spans 12 amino acids. Most PBMC samples had 480 ng input DNA in six replicates. TCRdb keeps only in-frame clones here, not all; method: immunoSEQ multiplex PCR. Altogether about 15,000 clones are present, 55% to 65% being singletons, with the ten largest covering over 2.5%. The source of this sequence is a person aged 35-80 years with oral cavity squamous cell carcinoma. V usage is TRBV10-3 and J usage is TRBJ2-7; maybe TRBD2 (6 bases). The specimen comprised PBMCs, sampled before nivolumab (anti-PD-1) treatment. In DNA, the CDR3 is TGTGCCATCGATAGCGGCTCCTACGAGCAGTACTTC. Residues: CAIDSGSYEQYF.